The sequence of this TCR beta chain was determined in a study of blood T cell repertoires in COVID-19. In the study overall: T cells, B-cell-depleted T cells, or PBMCs provided the cDNA or gDNA that served as material.

In its sample, this clone was seen a few times. How the authors handled the data: Estimated nucleated cell counts came from reference gene primer amplification. Profiled with immunoSEQ multiplex PCR; TCRdb holds only in-frame clones, not every one. V, J and clone size were drawn from that table, and D and trimming were deduced from the DNA. The sample lists fewer than 70,000 clones, around 87% seen once, with about 6.3% in the top ten. Per germline, CDR1 LGHDT and CDR2 YNNKEL (reference sequence). CDR3 length: 16 amino acids. The junction had 2 bases not matched to a gene; V was cut back by 3 bases and J by 2 bases.

The specimen sequenced was peripheral blood. This rearrangement joins TRBV3-1 (or the pseudogene TRBV3-2) to TRBJ2-2, with 11 bases aligning to TRBD2. The source is a man aged 60 to 75 with active or convalescent COVID-19. CDR3 protein: CASSQRLAGNTGELFF. The CDR3 nucleotides are TGTGCCAGCAGCCAGAGACTAGCGGGAAACACCGGGGAGCTGTTTTTT.